These 4 T cell receptor beta chains were sequenced from one sample in a study of cytotoxic CD8 clonotypes in ibrutinib-treated CLL. The protocol was immunoSEQ multiplex PCR, while the TCRdb copy is restricted to in-frame clones and leaves out a portion. The table shows 330,000 or so clones, with about 61% occurring only once. The sample was PBMCs, taken after 36 months of ibrutinib treatment. Receptors originate from a human donor with chronic lymphocytic leukemia.

The chain carries TRBV7-9 and TRBJ1-1, with 9 nucleotides matching TRBD1. The trim removed 7 bases at V and 3 bases at J, leaving 3 bases unmatched. Germline V gene lookup returns CDR1 SEHNR and CDR2 FQNEAQ (reference sequence). The CDR3 covers 13 residues. The CDR3 reads CASTRTGDTEAFF. DNA of the CDR3: TGTGCCAGCACCAGGACAGGGGACACTGAAGCTTTCTTT.

This chain links TRBV6-5 with TRBJ1-2; D is undetermined. The V gene's germline CDR1 is MNHEY and CDR2 SVGAGI. Trimming left V 0 bases short and J 4 bases short, with 6 bases between. The CDR3 runs 13 residues. CDR3 DNA: TGTGCCAGCAGTTACTCGCGCCTCTATGGCTACACCTTC. It yields the protein CASSYSRLYGYTF.

The rearrangement uses TRBV11-2 and TRBJ2-7, with D unresolved. The CDR3 extends over 12 amino acids. With 5 bases removed from V and 7 bases from J, the gap between germline ends came to 12 bases. CDR1 and CDR2 (germline): SGHAT, FQNNGV. The CDR3 DNA reads TGTGCCAGCAGCGCAACCAGGCCTGAGCAGTACTTC. It yields the protein CASSATRPEQYF.

This clone has just a few counts. This rearrangement joins TRBV19 to TRBJ1-3; TRBD1 agrees at 7 bases. After removal of 1 base from V and 3 bases from J, the junction contained 3 bases not matched to a gene. This CDR3 has 15 amino acids. The germline CDR1 and CDR2 sequences are LNHDA and SQIVND (reference sequence). CDR3 sequence (DNA): TGTGCCAGTAGTATAGGACAGGGTTTTGGAAACACCATATATTTT. It codes for CASSIGQGFGNTIYF.